This T cell receptor beta chain was recovered during a study of cytomegalovirus exposure and HLA in healthy donors. Looking at the study overall: As an earlier analysis found, around 170 million T cells yielded approximately 100 million unique TCR beta sequences. Assignment to the Caucasian-associated ancestry cluster applied to 75% to 85% of the approximately 360 genotyped donors.

PCR involved 60 Vbeta and 13 Jbeta primers. The repertoire was sequenced with immunoSEQ multiplex PCR; TCRdb's copy has only in-frame clones and lacks some. The table records approximately 190,000 clones, around 87% of them present only once. V was clipped by 3 bases and J by 7 bases; unmatched bases: 8. The germline gives CDR1 MNHEY, CDR2 SMNVEV (reference sequence). CDR3 length equals 15 residues. Study-level points and caveats: A few V segments could not be told apart, such as TRBV6-2 and TRBV6-3, and were left out. Researchers reportedly found TCR beta sequences accurately predicted most subjects' HLA-A and HLA-B alleles.

On this clone itself: Its antigen is unidentified.

The V and J genes are TRBV27 and TRBJ1-5, with TRBD1 matching over 8 bases. The TCR originated in a boy younger than 10 in good health and CMV-seronegative. The sample was PBMCs. CDR3 in amino acids: CASSFIGQGEQPQHF. In DNA, the CDR3 is TGTGCCAGCAGTTTTATCGGACAGGGTGAGCAGCCCCAGCATTTT.